Presented here are 14 T cell receptor beta chains from one specimen sequenced in a study of cytomegalovirus exposure and HLA in healthy donors. In the PCR, 60 Vbeta and 13 Jbeta primers were used. Sequenced by immunoSEQ multiplex PCR; TCRdb stores in-frame clones only, minus some. The repertoire table contains about 150,000 clones. The source material was PBMCs. Source of these receptors: a woman aged 50 to 60 in good health and CMV-seronegative.

The V call is TRBV7-2, the J call TRBJ1-2, with 10 bases aligning to TRBD1. Germline CDR1 SGHTA, CDR2 FQGNSA. The CDR3 loop spans 15 amino acids. The trim removed 7 bases at V and 1 base at J, leaving 6 bases unmatched. The CDR3 reads CASTTGGDLNYGYTF. The CDR3 nucleotides are TGTGCCAGCACGACAGGGGGCGACCTTAACTATGGCTACACCTTC.

V and J are TRBV20-1 and TRBJ1-2, with TRBD1 identical over 7 bases. V was pared by 5 bases and J by 8 bases, with 5 bases of the junction left unmatched. CDR1 DFQATT and CDR2 SNEGSKA come from the germline V gene (reference sequence). There are 11 residues in the CDR3. The CDR3 is CSAWDSGGYTF. Written as DNA, the CDR3 is TGCAGTGCTTGGGACAGTGGGGGCTACACCTTC.

The CDR3 sequence: CASSAYPTSFLLTSTDTQYF. CDR3 DNA: TGTGCCAGCAGCGCATACCCGACTAGCTTCCTTCTTACTAGCACAGATACGCAGTATTTT. The V and J genes are TRBV7-3 and TRBJ2-3; 7 bases map to TRBD2. V dropped 5 bases and J dropped 0; count of bases not matched to a gene: 20. CDR1 is SGHTA and CDR2 is FQGTGA in the germline V gene. The CDR3 sequence is 20 residues long. The complete variable domain, with remaining parts taken from reference TRBV7-3 and TRBJ2-3, reads GAGVSQTPSNKVTEKGKYVELRCDPISGHTALYWYRQSLGQGPEFLIYFQGTGAADDSGLPNDRFFAVRPEGSVSTLKIQRTERGDSAVYLCASSAYPTSFLLTSTDTQYFGPGTRLTVL.

The gene calls are TRBV7-9 and TRBJ1-1; the D gene is possibly TRBD1 (6 bases). The V end lost 2 bases, the J end lost 6 bases, and 22 bases lay between the germline ends. The CDR3 contains 17 residues. Germline V CDR1 and CDR2: SEHNR, FQNEAQ (reference sequence). CDR3 in amino acids: CASSLSGTPTSGPEAFF. For the CDR3, the DNA is TGTGCCAGCAGCTTATCCGGGACACCCACCTCAGGTCCTGAAGCTTTCTTT.

This chain links TRBV4-3 with TRBJ2-5, with D hard to call. TRBJ2-7 matches the DNA end more closely, so the J call is doubtful. CDR1 and CDR2 (germline): LGHNA, YSLEER. The CDR3 covers 17 residues. The CDR3 DNA reads as TGCGCCAGCAGCCAAGAATTCCGTGAGAACGTTCCGTACGAGCAGTACTTC. Protein sequence: CASSQEFRENVPYEQYF.

This sequence joins TRBV5-1 and TRBJ2-2, with D unresolved. The ends were cut back, 2 bases at V and 0 bases at J, with 5 bases in the middle. The CDR3 consists of 14 residues. CDR1 and CDR2 from the germline V gene are SGHRS and YFSETQ. The CDR3 coding sequence is TGCGCCAGCAGCTTAACGGCGAACACCGGGGAGCTGTTTTTT. Translation gives CASSLTANTGELFF.

The CDR3 sequence is CASSLDGRFYNEQFF. CDR3 DNA: TGTGCCAGCAGTTTAGACGGCAGGTTCTACAATGAGCAGTTCTTC. The genes are TRBV28 and TRBJ2-1; D call uncertain. V was clipped by 2 bases and J by 3 bases, with 11 bases between them. The CDR3 is made up of 15 amino acids. Germline-derived CDR1 and CDR2 are MDHEN and SYDVKM.

The chain uses TRBV9 and TRBJ1-1; D perhaps matches TRBD1 (6 bases). Trimming took off 6 bases at V and 2 bases at J, with 17 bases between the two ends. The CDR3 runs 15 residues. From germline, CDR1 is SGDLS and CDR2 YYNGEE. In nucleotides, the CDR3 is TGTGCCAGCACCAGACAGGCCATCTCTAACACTGAAGCTTTCTTT. Translated, it gives CASTRQAISNTEAFF.

V is TRBV15 and J is TRBJ2-5, with 8 positions matching TRBD2. From germline, CDR1 is LNHNV and CDR2 YYDKDF (reference sequence). Unmatched junction bases numbered 5, after V lost 1 base and J lost 4 bases. This CDR3 contains 15 residues. In DNA, the CDR3 is TGTGCCACCAGCAGAGGTCGGGAGGGCCGAGAGACCCAGTACTTC. Its translation: CATSRGREGRETQYF.

V and J are TRBV13 and TRBJ2-5, with 11 bases that match TRBD2. This CDR3 region has 16 residues. V dropped 4 bases and J dropped 0; count of bases not matched to a gene: 4. CDR1 is PRHDT, CDR2 FYEKMQ, per germline (reference sequence). CDR3 amino acids: CASSSPLAGDQETQYF. The DNA for the CDR3 is TGTGCCAGCAGCTCCCCACTAGCGGGAGACCAAGAGACCCAGTACTTC.

V gene TRBV28 combines with J gene TRBJ1-1, with 7 nucleotides matching TRBD1. This CDR3 region has 14 residues. CDR1 MDHEN and CDR2 SYDVKM come from the germline V gene. Germline trimming cut 8 bases from V and 6 bases from J; bases unmatched to any gene: 12. DNA for the CDR3: TGTGCCAGCCGACGAACAGGGGCTAGATCTGAAGCTTTCTTT. Amino acid sequence: CASRRTGARSEAFF.

This chain links TRBV5-5 with TRBJ1-2; TRBD1 matches at 9 bases. Germline V gives CDR1 SGHKS, CDR2 YYEKEE (reference sequence). V shed 0 bases and J 4 bases; nucleotides not matched to a gene: 7. This CDR3 spans 16 amino acids. The CDR3 DNA reads TGTGCCAGCAGCTTGGCCTTGACAGGGGGTAGCTATGGCTACACCTTC. As protein: CASSLALTGGSYGYTF.

The CDR3 DNA sequence: TGTGCCTGGAGACGGGACAGGGGGCGAGCTGGAAACACCATATATTTT. It translates to CAWRRDRGRAGNTIYF. This chain links TRBV30 with TRBJ1-3; 12 positions match TRBD1. V shed 3 bases, J shed 2 bases, and the junction held 5 bases outside the gene matches. Germline CDR1 GTSNPN, CDR2 SVGIG (reference sequence). CDR3 size: 16 residues.

CDR3 loop: CASSAGTGARRQYF. The CDR3 DNA reads TGTGCCAGCTCCGCCGGGACAGGGGCACGACGGCAGTACTTC. The J gene is TRBJ2-7, the V gene TRBV18, with TRBD1 identical over 10 bases. V was pared by 6 bases and J by 9 bases, with 11 bases of the junction left unmatched. There are 14 residues in the CDR3. Germline V gene data show CDR1 as KGHSH and CDR2 as LQKENI.